The 19 T cell receptor beta chains below were found in one sample sequenced in a study of human T cells and chemical hapten exposure (dated by TCRdb to the early 2020s). Library construction relied on RACE. The reads were generated on a NextSeq 500. TCRdb took the public reads, trimmed them with fastp at Q25, ran MiXCR for clone calling and kept in-frame beta chains. Rows merge per CDR3 protein into single entries with the most common DNA and genes. This sample holds 95,000 to 150,000 distinct CDR3 sequences; about 11% were observed only once. 2% to 2.5% of the sample rests with the top ten. This specimen's time point label, per the study, means: patch test 3, about 24 weeks after DPC sensitization. The sample's treatment or condition, from its label and the paper: therapeutic diphenylcyclopropenone sensitization with weekly scalp DPC. Source: whole blood, taken in connection with sensitization to the hapten diphenylcyclopropenone (DPC). The receptors were sampled from a woman aged 45 to 65 with alopecia areata. Some clones in this sample may be carry-over from other donors' samples.

This clonotype appeared many times. The CDR3 DNA follows: TGTGCCAGCGGGACGGGAAACACCATATATTTT. This encodes CASGTGNTIYF. The rearrangement links TRBV3-1 to TRBJ1-3; weak D call: TRBD1 (5 bases). The CDR3 loop spans 11 amino acids. Germline CDR1 is LGHDT and CDR2 is YNNKEL (reference sequence). V lost 8 bases to trimming and J lost 4 bases, with 6 bases between them.

This clonotype was counted a few times. The V and J genes are TRBV6-2 or TRBV6-3 and TRBJ2-1; 11 nucleotides agree with TRBD1. CDR1 MNHEY and CDR2 SVGEGT come from the germline V gene. CDR3 length: 15 amino acids. Germline trimming cut 7 bases from V and 2 bases from J; bases unmatched to any gene: 4. This CDR3 reads CASTPGQGAYNEQFF. For the CDR3, the DNA is TGTGCCAGCACCCCGGGACAGGGGGCCTACAATGAGCAGTTCTTC.

This clonotype was picked up a small number of times. This chain links TRBV5-1 with TRBJ2-3; D ambiguous. The CDR3 extends over 15 amino acids. In germline, CDR1 is SGHRS, CDR2 YFSETQ. V lost 0 bases and J lost 5, with 13 bases in between. The CDR3 DNA reads as TGCGCCAGCAGCTTGGAGAGACGTCAGCGAGATACGCAGTATTTT. This sequence encodes CASSLERRQRDTQYF. Variable domain in full (rest from reference TRBV5-1 and TRBJ2-3): KAGVTQTPRYLIKTRGQQVTLSCSPISGHRSVSWYQQTPGQGLQFLFEYFSETQRNKGNFPGRFSGRQFSNSRSEMNVSTLELGDSALYLCASSLERRQRDTQYFGPGTRLTVL.

This clonotype was found once. One base away lies a much larger clone, so this may be a sequencing read error. This chain joins TRBV29-1 and TRBJ2-2; TRBD2 might be the D (5 bases). CDR1 and CDR2 from the germline V gene are SQVTM and ANQGSEA. This CDR3 comprises 11 residues. The CDR3 protein is CSVESFGELIF. As DNA, the CDR3 is TGCAGCGTTGAGTCTTTCGGGGAGCTGATTTTT.

The chain uses TRBV12-3 or TRBV12-4 and TRBJ1-5; a weak D match, TRBD1 (5 bases). V lost 6 bases and J lost 5, with 11 bases in between. There are 13 residues in the CDR3. The CDR3 is CASSASGYQPQHF. The CDR3 region has the DNA TGTGCCAGCAGCGCATCAGGGTATCAGCCCCAGCATTTT.

This clonotype was seen only a few times. V usage is TRBV13 and J usage is TRBJ2-2; TRBD2 agrees at 12 bases. The ends lost 3 bases at V and 7 bases at J; junction bases unmatched: 6. CDR3 size: 16 residues. Per germline, CDR1 PRHDT and CDR2 FYEKMQ (reference sequence). Here the CDR3 reads CASSFPSGRAVGELFF. DNA of the CDR3: TGTGCCAGCAGCTTTCCTAGCGGGAGGGCAGTCGGGGAGCTGTTTTTT.

The rearrangement joins TRBV28 to TRBJ2-2; 8 bases map to TRBD1. V lost 7 bases, J lost 4 bases, and 5 bases stayed unmatched. CDR3 size: 14 residues. Germline V gene lookup returns CDR1 MDHEN and CDR2 SYDVKM. The CDR3, as DNA: TGTGCCAGCAACGCAGGACAGGGCACCGGGGAGCTGTTTTTT. Its protein product is CASNAGQGTGELFF.

The chain couples TRBV20-1 to TRBJ2-1; TRBD2 matches 7 bases. Trimming took 3 bases from V and 4 from J; bases not matched to a gene: 3. This CDR3 has 13 residues. Germline CDR1 and CDR2: DFQATT and SNEGSKA (reference sequence). For the CDR3, the DNA is TGCAGTGCTAGCGGGAGGTTTTACAATGAGCAGTTCTTC. Translating gives CSASGRFYNEQFF.

The V gene is TRBV29-1, the J gene TRBJ1-3, with D possibly matching TRBD1 (5 bases). The V gene's germline CDR1 is SQVTM and CDR2 ANQGSEA. Trimming pared 3 bases from V and 8 bases from J, leaving 8 bases between. This CDR3 comprises 11 residues. Here the CDR3 DNA reads TGCAGCGTTGATTGGGGGGACACCATATATTTT. It yields the protein CSVDWGDTIYF.

The chain joins TRBV12-3 or TRBV12-4 to TRBJ1-5, with D unresolved. The CDR3 consists of 14 residues. V was cut by 3 bases and J by 2 bases, with 8 bases left in between. The CDR3: CASSFGMGNQPQHF. CDR3 sequence (DNA): TGTGCCAGCAGTTTCGGGATGGGCAATCAGCCCCAGCATTTT.

This chain connects TRBV5-6 to TRBJ2-2; TRBD2 agrees at 12 bases. Germline CDR1 reads SGHDT; CDR2 reads YYEEEE. The CDR3 totals 17 residues. With 4 bases clipped from V and 1 base from J, the junction kept 5 bases outside the gene matches. CDR3 residues: CASSLGLAGVNTGELFF. For the CDR3, the DNA is TGTGCCAGCAGCCTGGGACTAGCGGGCGTGAACACCGGGGAGCTGTTTTTT.

This chain joins TRBV2 and TRBJ2-1; D tentatively fits TRBD1 or TRBD2 (6 bases each). The ends were cut back, 8 bases at V and 0 bases at J, with 11 bases in the middle. Germline CDR1 and CDR2: SNHLY and FYNNEI. The CDR3 contains 14 residues. The CDR3 sequence is CASVGGSSYNEQFF. CDR3 in DNA: TGTGCCAGCGTGGGGGGCAGCTCCTACAATGAGCAGTTCTTC.

The chain has TRBV2 and TRBJ1-2, with 8 bases identical to TRBD1. CDR1 and CDR2 (germline): SNHLY, FYNNEI. CDR3 length: 13 residues. The V gene end was trimmed by 6 bases and the J gene end by 3 bases; junction bases not matched to a gene: 3. The CDR3 DNA follows: TGTGCCAGCAGGGCAGGGGGCGACTATGGCTACACCTTC. This gives the protein CASRAGGDYGYTF.

This clonotype has a count of ten or more. The CDR3 DNA reads as TGTGCCAGCATCCGGACGCAGGGCGGCACTGAAGCTTTCTTT. Amino acids: CASIRTQGGTEAFF. The chain couples TRBV12-3 or TRBV12-4 to TRBJ1-1; a weak D match, TRBD1 (5 bases). V lost 7 bases, J lost 4 bases, and 16 bases lay in between. This CDR3 is 14 amino acids long.

V and J are TRBV20-1 and TRBJ2-3, with 9 bases that match TRBD2. Germline CDR1 DFQATT, CDR2 SNEGSKA (reference sequence). This CDR3 contains 14 residues. Unmatched junction bases numbered 5, after V lost 6 bases and J lost 1 base. CDR3 DNA: TGCAGTGCGCCGACTAGCGGAGGCACAGATACGCAGTATTTT. It specifies CSAPTSGGTDTQYF.

A few counts support this clonotype. The V call is TRBV29-1, the J call TRBJ2-7; 10 nucleotides agree with TRBD2. The ends lost 7 bases at V and 2 bases at J; junction bases unmatched: 8. Germline CDR1 and CDR2: SQVTM and ANQGSEA. This CDR3 region has 14 residues. CDR3 bases: TGCAGCGCTCTTAGCGGGAGGACCCCCTACGAGCAGTACTTC. This gives the protein CSALSGRTPYEQYF.

Ten or more counts support this clonotype. The chain has TRBV18 and TRBJ2-6; 11 bases fit TRBD1. After removal of 3 bases from V and 4 bases from J, the junction contained 17 bases not matched to a gene. Germline loops: CDR1 KGHSH, CDR2 LQKENI. CDR3 length equals 21 residues. The CDR3, as DNA: TGTGCCAGCTCACCCCTCCCCGCGGACAGGGGGCTATTCTCCGGGGCCAACGTCCTGACTTTC. Amino acid sequence: CASSPLPADRGLFSGANVLTF.

This CDR3 is CASSGDRVQYF. As DNA, the CDR3 is TGTGCCAGCAGCGGAGACAGGGTTCAGTACTTC. The J gene is TRBJ2-4, the V gene TRBV7-9; 7 nucleotides match TRBD1. The CDR3 contains 11 residues. Losses at the gene ends were 5 bases for V and 11 bases for J; bases not matched to a gene: 3. CDR1 is SEHNR and CDR2 is FQNEAQ in the germline V gene (reference sequence). Filled out from reference TRBV7-9 and TRBJ2-4, the complete variable domain reads DTGVSQNPRHKITKRGQNVTFRCDPISEHNRLYWYRQTLGQGPEFLTYFQNEAQLEKSRLLSDRFSAERPKGSFSTLEIQRTEQGDSAMYLCASSGDRVQYFGAGTRLSVL.

This chain joins TRBV9 and TRBJ2-7; the match to TRBD2 covers 8 bases. This CDR3 spans 14 amino acids. V lost 0 bases and J lost 4; bases outside the gene matches: 3. The V gene's germline CDR1 is SGDLS and CDR2 YYNGEE. CDR3: CASSVAPSGYEQYF. The DNA of the CDR3 is TGTGCCAGCAGCGTAGCCCCTAGCGGGTACGAGCAGTACTTC.